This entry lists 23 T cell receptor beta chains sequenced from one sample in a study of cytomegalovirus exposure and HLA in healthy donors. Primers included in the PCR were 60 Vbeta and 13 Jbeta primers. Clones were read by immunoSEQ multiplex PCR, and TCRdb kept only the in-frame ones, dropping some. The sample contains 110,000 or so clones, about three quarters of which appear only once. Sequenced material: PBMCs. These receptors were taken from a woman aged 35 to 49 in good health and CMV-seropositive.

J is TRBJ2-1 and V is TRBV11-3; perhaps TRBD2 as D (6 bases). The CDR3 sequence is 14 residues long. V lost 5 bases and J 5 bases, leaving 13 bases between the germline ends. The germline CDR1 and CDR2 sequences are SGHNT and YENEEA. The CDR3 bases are TGTGCCAGCAGCCCGACACTAGCACACAATGAGCAGTTCTTC. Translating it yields CASSPTLAHNEQFF.

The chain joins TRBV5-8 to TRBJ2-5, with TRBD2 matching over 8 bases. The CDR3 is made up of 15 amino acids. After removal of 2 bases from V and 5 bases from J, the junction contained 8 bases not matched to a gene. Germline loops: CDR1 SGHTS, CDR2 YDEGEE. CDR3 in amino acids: CASSFGGARRETQYF. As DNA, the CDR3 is TGTGCCAGCAGCTTCGGGGGGGCCCGCCGGGAGACCCAGTACTTC. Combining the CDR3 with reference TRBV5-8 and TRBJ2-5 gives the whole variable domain EAGVTQSPTHLIKTRGQQATLRCSPISGHTSVYWYQQALGLGLQFLLWYDEGEERNRGNFPPRFSGRQFPNYSSELNVNALELEDSALYLCASSFGGARRETQYFGPGTRLLVL.

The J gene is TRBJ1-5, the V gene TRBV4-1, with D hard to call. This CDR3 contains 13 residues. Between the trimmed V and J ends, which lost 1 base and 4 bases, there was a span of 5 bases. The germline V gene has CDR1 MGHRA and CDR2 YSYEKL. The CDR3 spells CASSQGGNQPQHF. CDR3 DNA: TGCGCCAGCAGCCAAGGAGGGAATCAGCCCCAGCATTTT.

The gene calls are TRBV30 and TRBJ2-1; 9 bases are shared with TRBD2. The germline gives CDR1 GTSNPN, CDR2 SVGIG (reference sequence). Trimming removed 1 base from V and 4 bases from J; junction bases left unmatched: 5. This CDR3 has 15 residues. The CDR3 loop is CAWSGGRGGYNEQFF. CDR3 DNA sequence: TGTGCCTGGAGTGGGGGGCGGGGGGGTTACAATGAGCAGTTCTTC.

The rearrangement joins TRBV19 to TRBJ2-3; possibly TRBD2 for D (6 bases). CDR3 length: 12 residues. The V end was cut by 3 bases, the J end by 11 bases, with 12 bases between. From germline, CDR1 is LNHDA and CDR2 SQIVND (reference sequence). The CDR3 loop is CASSISGRKQYF. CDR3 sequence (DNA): TGTGCCAGTAGTATTAGCGGAAGAAAGCAGTATTTT. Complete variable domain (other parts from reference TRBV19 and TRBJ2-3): DGGITQSPKYLFRKEGQNVTLSCEQNLNHDAMYWYRQDPGQGLRLIYYSQIVNDFQKGDIAEGYSVSREKKESFPLTVTSAQKNPTAFYLCASSISGRKQYFGPGTRLTVL.

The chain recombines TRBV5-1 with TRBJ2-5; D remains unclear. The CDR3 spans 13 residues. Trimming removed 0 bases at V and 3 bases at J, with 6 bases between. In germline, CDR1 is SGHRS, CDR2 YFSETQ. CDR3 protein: CASSLAQKETQYF. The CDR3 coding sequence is TGCGCCAGCAGCTTGGCTCAGAAAGAGACCCAGTACTTC.

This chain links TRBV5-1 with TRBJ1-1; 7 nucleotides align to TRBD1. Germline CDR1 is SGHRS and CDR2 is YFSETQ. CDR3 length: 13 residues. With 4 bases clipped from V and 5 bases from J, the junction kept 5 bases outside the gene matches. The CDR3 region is CASSEGTATEAFF. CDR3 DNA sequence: TGCGCCAGCAGCGAAGGGACAGCTACTGAAGCTTTCTTT.

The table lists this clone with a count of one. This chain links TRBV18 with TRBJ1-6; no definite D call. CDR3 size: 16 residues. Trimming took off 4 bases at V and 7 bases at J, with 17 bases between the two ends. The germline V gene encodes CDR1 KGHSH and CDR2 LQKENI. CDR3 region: CASSQSHIRLNSPLHF. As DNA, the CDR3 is TGTGCCAGCTCACAATCCCACATACGACTCAATTCACCCCTCCACTTT.

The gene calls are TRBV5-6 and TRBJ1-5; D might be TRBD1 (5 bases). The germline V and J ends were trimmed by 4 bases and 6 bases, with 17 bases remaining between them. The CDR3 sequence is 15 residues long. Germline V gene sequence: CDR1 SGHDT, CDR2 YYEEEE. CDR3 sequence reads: CASSPPDNRGQPQHF. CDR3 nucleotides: TGTGCCAGCAGCCCCCCGGACAATAGAGGTCAGCCCCAGCATTTT.

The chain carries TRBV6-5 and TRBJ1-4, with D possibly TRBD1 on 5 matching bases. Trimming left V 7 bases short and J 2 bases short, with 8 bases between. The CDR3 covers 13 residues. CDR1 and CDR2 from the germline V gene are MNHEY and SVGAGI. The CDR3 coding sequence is TGTGCCAGCAACGGGGGGACTAATGAAAAACTGTTTTTT. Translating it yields CASNGGTNEKLFF.

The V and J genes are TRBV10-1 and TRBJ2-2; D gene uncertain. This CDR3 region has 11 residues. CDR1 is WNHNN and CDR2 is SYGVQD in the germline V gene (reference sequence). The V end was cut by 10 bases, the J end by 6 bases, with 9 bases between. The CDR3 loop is CATSEAGELFF. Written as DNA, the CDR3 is TGCGCCACCTCCGAGGCCGGGGAGCTGTTTTTT.

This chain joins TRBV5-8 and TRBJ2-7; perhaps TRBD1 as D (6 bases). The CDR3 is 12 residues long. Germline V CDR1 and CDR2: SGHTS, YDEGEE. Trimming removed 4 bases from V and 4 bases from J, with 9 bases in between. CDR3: CASSRTAYEQYF. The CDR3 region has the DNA TGTGCCAGCAGCAGGACAGCTTACGAGCAGTACTTC.

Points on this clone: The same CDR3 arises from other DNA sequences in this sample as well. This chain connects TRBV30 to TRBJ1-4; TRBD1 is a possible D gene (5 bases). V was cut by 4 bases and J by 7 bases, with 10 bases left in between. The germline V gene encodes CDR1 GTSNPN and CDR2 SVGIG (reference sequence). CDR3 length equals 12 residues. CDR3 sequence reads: CAWKGSGEKLFF. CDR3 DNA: TGTGCCTGGAAGGGGTCGGGTGAAAAACTGTTTTTT. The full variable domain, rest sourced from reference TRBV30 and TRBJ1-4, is SQTIHQWPATLVQPVGSPLSLECTVEGTSNPNLYWYRQAAGRGLQLLFYSVGIGQISSEVPQNLSASRPQDRQFILSSKKLLLSDSGFYLCAWKGSGEKLFFGSGTQLSVL.

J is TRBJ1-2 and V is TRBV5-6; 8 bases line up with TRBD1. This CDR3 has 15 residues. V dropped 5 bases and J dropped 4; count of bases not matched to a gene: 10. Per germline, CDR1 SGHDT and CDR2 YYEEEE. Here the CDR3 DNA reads TGTGCCAGCAGTACAATTACAGGGGGGGCCTATGGCTACACCTTC. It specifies CASSTITGGAYGYTF. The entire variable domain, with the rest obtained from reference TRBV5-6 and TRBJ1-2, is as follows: DAGVTQSPTHLIKTRGQQVTLRCSPKSGHDTVSWYQQALGQGPQFIFQYYEEEERQRGNFPDRFSGHQFPNYSSELNVNALLLGDSALYLCASSTITGGAYGYTFGSGTRLTVV.

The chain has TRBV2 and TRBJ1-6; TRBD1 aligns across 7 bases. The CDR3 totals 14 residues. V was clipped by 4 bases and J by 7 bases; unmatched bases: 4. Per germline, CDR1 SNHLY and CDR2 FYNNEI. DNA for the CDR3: TGTGCCAGCAGTGGGACAGGTGGGAATTCACCCCTCCACTTT. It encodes CASSGTGGNSPLHF.

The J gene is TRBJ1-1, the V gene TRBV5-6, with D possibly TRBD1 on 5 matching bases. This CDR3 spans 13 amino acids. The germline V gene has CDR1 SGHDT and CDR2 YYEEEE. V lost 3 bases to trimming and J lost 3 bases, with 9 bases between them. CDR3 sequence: CASSSPGDTEAFF. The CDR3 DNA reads TGTGCCAGCAGCTCCCCGGGGGACACTGAAGCTTTCTTT.

In DNA, the CDR3 is TGTGCCAGCTCACCGGGGTCGGACAGGACCTACGAGCAGTACTTC. This translates into CASSPGSDRTYEQYF. The V gene is TRBV18, the J gene TRBJ2-7, with 7 bases aligning to TRBD1. Germline V CDR1 and CDR2: KGHSH, LQKENI. The CDR3 sequence is 15 residues long. V gave up 3 bases and J gave up 2 bases; unmatched junction bases: 7.

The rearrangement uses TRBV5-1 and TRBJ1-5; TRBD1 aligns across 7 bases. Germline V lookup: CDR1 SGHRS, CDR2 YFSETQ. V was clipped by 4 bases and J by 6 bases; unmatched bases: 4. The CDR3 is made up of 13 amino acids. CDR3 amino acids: CASSNGTAQPQHF. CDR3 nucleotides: TGCGCCAGCAGCAACGGGACAGCTCAGCCCCAGCATTTT.

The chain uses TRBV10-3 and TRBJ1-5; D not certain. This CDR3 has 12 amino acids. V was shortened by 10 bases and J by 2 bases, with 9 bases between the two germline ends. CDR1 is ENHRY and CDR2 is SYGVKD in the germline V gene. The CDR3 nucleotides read TGTGCCACAGATGAAGGCAATCAGCCCCAGCATTTT. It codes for CATDEGNQPQHF.

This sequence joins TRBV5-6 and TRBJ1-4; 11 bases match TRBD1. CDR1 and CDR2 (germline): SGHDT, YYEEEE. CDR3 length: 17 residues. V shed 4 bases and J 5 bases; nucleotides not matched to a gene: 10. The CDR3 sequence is CASSRWTGGTWNEKLFF. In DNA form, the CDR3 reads TGTGCCAGCAGCCGGTGGACAGGGGGCACTTGGAATGAAAAACTGTTTTTT.

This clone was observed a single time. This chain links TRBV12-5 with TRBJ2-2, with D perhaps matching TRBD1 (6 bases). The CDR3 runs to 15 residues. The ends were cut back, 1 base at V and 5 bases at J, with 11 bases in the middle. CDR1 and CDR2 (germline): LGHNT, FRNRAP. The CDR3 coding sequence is TGTGCTAGTGGTTTGGGCGACCAGGGGACCGGGGAGCTGTTTTTT. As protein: CASGLGDQGTGELFF. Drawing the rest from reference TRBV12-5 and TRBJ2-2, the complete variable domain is DARVTQTPRHKVTEMGQEVTMRCQPILGHNTVFWYRQTMMQGLELLAYFRNRAPLDDSGMPKDRFSAEMPDATLATLKIQPSEPRDSAVYFCASGLGDQGTGELFFGEGSRLTVL.

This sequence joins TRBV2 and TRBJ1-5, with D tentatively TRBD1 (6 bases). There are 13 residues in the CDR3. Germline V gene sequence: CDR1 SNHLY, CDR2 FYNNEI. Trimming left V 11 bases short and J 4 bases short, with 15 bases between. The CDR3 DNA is TGTGCCGGAAGGACAGCCCTTAATCAGCCCCAGCATTTT. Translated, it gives CAGRTALNQPQHF.

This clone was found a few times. The CDR3 nucleotides read TGTGCCATCGGCCGGCAGGCAAATCAGCCCCAGCATTTT. It codes for CAIGRQANQPQHF. The chain carries TRBV10-3 and TRBJ1-5; D uncertain. The germline gives CDR1 ENHRY, CDR2 SYGVKD. With 8 bases removed from V and 4 bases from J, the gap between germline ends came to 12 bases. This CDR3 comprises 13 residues.